The rows below give T cell receptor beta chains drawn from one sample of a study of control samples from healthy donors and cancer patients. Measured with immunoSEQ multiplex PCR; TCRdb has only the in-frame clones, and not every one. The sample yields about 83,000 clones, roughly 91% seen once. Sequenced sample: blood. Receptors originate from a man in his fifties or sixties in good health. CDR3s include the opening cysteine and the closing phenylalanine or tryptophan. A D gene is named only where the DNA matches it firmly. Rows give clone size only sometimes, using once, few, many, or a class for an expanded clone.

d_gene | j_gene | v_gene | abundance | CDR3aa | CDR3nt
. | TRBJ1-2 | TRBV5-1 | . | CASSLGNKADGYTF | TGCGCCAGCAGCTTGGGGAACAAGGCCGATGGCTACACCTTC
TRBD1 | TRBJ1-3 | TRBV7-9 | . | CASSLWDRGSGNTIYF | TGTGCCAGCAGCTTATGGGACAGGGGGTCAGGAAACACCATATATTTT
. | TRBJ1-2 | TRBV5-1 | . | CASSFARAGDGYTF | TGCGCCAGCAGCTTCGCAAGGGCAGGGGACGGCTACACCTTC
. | TRBJ1-1 | TRBV10-2 | . | CASSESRSAFF | TGCGCCAGCAGTGAGTCCCGGTCAGCTTTCTTT
. | TRBJ2-3 | TRBV3-1/TRBV3-2 | . | CASSQNPRPDTQYF | TGTGCCAGCAGCCAAAACCCCCGGCCAGATACGCAGTATTTT
TRBD1 | TRBJ1-2 | TRBV19 | . | CASSSSGGQNYGYTF | TGTGCCAGTAGTAGTTCAGGGGGCCAAAACTATGGCTACACCTTC
TRBD2 | TRBJ2-7 | TRBV9 | . | CASSVGIGGEQYF | TGTGCCAGCAGCGTAGGTATCGGGGGGGAGCAGTACTTC
. | TRBJ1-2 | TRBV15 | . | CATSRGDGNNYGYTF | TGTGCCACCAGCAGAGGCGACGGAAATAACTATGGCTACACCTTC
TRBD2 | TRBJ2-1 | TRBV5-1 | . | CASSLVSLAGANEQFF | TGCGCCAGCAGCTTGGTCAGTCTAGCGGGGGCTAATGAGCAGTTCTTC
. | TRBJ1-5 | TRBV27 | . | CASSPNSGQPQHF | TGTGCCAGCAGTCCGAATTCGGGTCAGCCCCAGCATTTT
TRBD1 | TRBJ2-3 | TRBV11-3 | . | CASSSTGADTQYF | TGTGCCAGCAGTTCCACAGGGGCAGATACGCAGTATTTT
. | TRBJ1-1 | TRBV9 | . | CASNTRGREGTEAFF | TGTGCCAGCAACACAAGAGGCAGGGAGGGCACTGAAGCTTTCTTT
. | TRBJ1-2 | TRBV5-1 | few | CASSRDPTKDGYTF | TGCGCCAGCAGCCGGGACCCAACTAAAGATGGCTACACCTTC
. | TRBJ1-1 | TRBV18 | . | CASSPPMQGTEAFF | TGTGCCAGCTCACCCCCCATGCAGGGAACTGAAGCTTTCTTT
. | TRBJ2-7 | TRBV3-1/TRBV3-2 | few | CASSQEPWRSYEQYF | TGTGCCAGCAGCCAAGAACCGTGGAGATCCTACGAGCAGTACTTC
TRBD1 | TRBJ2-5 | TRBV24-1 | . | CATSDFSAGGKETQYF | TGTGCCACCAGTGATTTTTCGGCAGGGGGCAAAGAGACCCAGTACTTC
TRBD1 | TRBJ1-1 | TRBV5-5 | . | CASSSTGGRAEAFF | TGTGCCAGCAGTTCCACAGGGGGAAGGGCTGAAGCTTTCTTT
. | TRBJ2-3 | TRBV19 | . | CASSQRTDTQYF | TGTGCCAGTAGTCAACGCACAGATACGCAGTATTTT
. | TRBJ1-1 | TRBV11-2 | . | CASRSDYTEAFF | TGTGCCAGCCGGTCTGATTACACTGAAGCTTTCTTT
. | TRBJ2-7 | TRBV7-2 | . | CASSLMGNSYEQYF | TGTGCCAGCAGCTTAATGGGGAATTCCTACGAGCAGTACTTC
. | TRBJ1-6 | TRBV5-6 | . | CASSFRWRDNSPLHF | TGTGCCAGCAGCTTCCGATGGAGAGATAATTCACCCCTCCACTTT
TRBD1 | TRBJ1-6 | TRBV7-9 | . | CASSLAHRGSSPLHF | TGTGCCAGCAGCTTAGCGCACAGGGGATCTTCACCCCTCCACTTT
. | TRBJ1-6 | TRBV29-1 | . | CSVQESSYNSPLHF | TGCAGCGTACAGGAATCCTCCTATAATTCACCCCTCCACTTT
TRBD1 | TRBJ2-7 | TRBV5-1 | . | CASSPGTGWSYEQYF | TGCGCCAGCAGCCCTGGGACAGGGTGGTCCTACGAGCAGTACTTC
TRBD2 | TRBJ2-1 | TRBV9 | . | CASSPSGLADYNEQFF | TGTGCCAGCAGCCCCTCCGGACTAGCGGACTACAATGAGCAGTTCTTC
. | TRBJ1-1 | TRBV3-1/TRBV3-2 | once | CASSFKGDTEAFF | TGTGCCAGCAGCTTTAAAGGTGACACTGAAGCTTTCTTT
. | TRBJ1-6 | TRBV19 | . | CASRPGGSNSPLHF | TGTGCCAGTCGTCCGGGGGGCTCGAATTCACCCCTCCACTTT
TRBD1 | TRBJ1-6 | TRBV9 | . | CASSLGTGGNSPLHF | TGTGCCAGCAGCCTTGGGACAGGGGGTAATTCACCCCTCCACTTT
. | TRBJ1-1 | TRBV5-1 | . | CASSSIQTGTEAFF | TGCGCCAGCAGCTCGATCCAAACAGGCACTGAAGCTTTCTTT
TRBD1 | TRBJ1-1 | TRBV29-1 | . | CSVGGTDHTEAFF | TGCAGCGTTGGAGGGACAGACCACACTGAAGCTTTCTTT
TRBD2 | TRBJ2-3 | TRBV9 | . | CASSLFSGGVLSDTQYF | TGTGCCAGCAGCCTCTTTAGCGGGGGGGTCCTCTCAGATACGCAGTATTTT
. | TRBJ1-4 | TRBV30 | . | CAWGTGRVNEKLFF | TGTGCCTGGGGTACAGGGAGGGTAAATGAAAAACTGTTTTTT
TRBD1 | TRBJ2-2 | TRBV19 | . | CASSIGQGGYYTGELFF | TGTGCCAGTAGTATTGGACAGGGGGGTTATTACACCGGGGAGCTGTTTTTT
TRBD1 | TRBJ2-7 | TRBV5-1 | . | CASSVGTGFYEQYF | TGCGCCAGCAGTGTTGGGACAGGGTTTTACGAGCAGTACTTC
. | TRBJ2-5 | TRBV4-1 | . | CTSSQLIGVPRETQYF | TGCACCAGCAGCCAATTAATAGGGGTCCCCCGAGAGACCCAGTACTTC
TRBD1 | TRBJ2-7 | TRBV7-9 | . | CASSLNETGSYEQYF | TGTGCCAGCAGCTTAAACGAGACAGGGTCCTACGAGCAGTACTTC